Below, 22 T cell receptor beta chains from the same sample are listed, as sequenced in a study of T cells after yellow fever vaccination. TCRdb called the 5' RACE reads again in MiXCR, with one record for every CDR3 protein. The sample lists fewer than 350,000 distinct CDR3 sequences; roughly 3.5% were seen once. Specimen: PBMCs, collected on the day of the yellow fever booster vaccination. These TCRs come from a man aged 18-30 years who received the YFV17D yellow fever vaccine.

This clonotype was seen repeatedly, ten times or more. The CDR3 is CASKQGVGSTYYEQYF. The CDR3 DNA sequence: TGCGCCAGCAAACAGGGGGTCGGTAGTACTTATTACGAGCAGTACTTC. The chain couples TRBV5-1 to TRBJ2-7; TRBD1 matches at 8 bases. The CDR3 contains 16 residues. After removal of 6 bases from V and 4 bases from J, the junction contained 15 bases not matched to a gene. CDR1 and CDR2 (germline): SGHRS, YFSETQ. The variable domain in full, completed from reference TRBV5-1 and TRBJ2-7, reads KAGVTQTPRYLIKTRGQQVTLSCSPISGHRSVSWYQQTPGQGLQFLFEYFSETQRNKGNFPGRFSGRQFSNSRSEMNVSTLELGDSALYLCASKQGVGSTYYEQYFGPGTRLTVT.

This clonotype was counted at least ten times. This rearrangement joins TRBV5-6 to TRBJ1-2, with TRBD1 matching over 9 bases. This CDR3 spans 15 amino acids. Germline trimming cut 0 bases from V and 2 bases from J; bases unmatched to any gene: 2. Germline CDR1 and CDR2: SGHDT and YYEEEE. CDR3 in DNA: TGTGCCAGCAGCTTGGGGGGACAGGGAAACTATGGCTACACCTTC. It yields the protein CASSLGGQGNYGYTF.

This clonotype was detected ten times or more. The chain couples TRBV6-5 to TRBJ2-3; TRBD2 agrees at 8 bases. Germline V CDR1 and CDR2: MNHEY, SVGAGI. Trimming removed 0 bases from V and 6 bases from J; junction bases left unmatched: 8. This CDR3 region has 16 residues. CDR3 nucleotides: TGTGCCAGCAGTTACTCGTCTCGCGGGGGGTTGGATACGCAGTATTTT. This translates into CASSYSSRGGLDTQYF.

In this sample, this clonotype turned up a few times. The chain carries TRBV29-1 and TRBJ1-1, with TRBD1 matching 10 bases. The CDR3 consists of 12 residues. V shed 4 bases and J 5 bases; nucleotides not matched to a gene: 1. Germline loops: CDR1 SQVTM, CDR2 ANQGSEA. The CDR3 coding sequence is TGCAGCGTTGGGACAGGGGGGACTGAAGCTTTCTTT. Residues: CSVGTGGTEAFF.

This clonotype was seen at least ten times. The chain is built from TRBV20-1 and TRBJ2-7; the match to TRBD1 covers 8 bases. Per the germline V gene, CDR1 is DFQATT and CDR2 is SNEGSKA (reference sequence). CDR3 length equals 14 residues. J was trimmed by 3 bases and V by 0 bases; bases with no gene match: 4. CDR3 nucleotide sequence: TGCAGTGCTAGAGATGAGACAGGGGACTACGAGCAGTACTTC. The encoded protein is CSARDETGDYEQYF.

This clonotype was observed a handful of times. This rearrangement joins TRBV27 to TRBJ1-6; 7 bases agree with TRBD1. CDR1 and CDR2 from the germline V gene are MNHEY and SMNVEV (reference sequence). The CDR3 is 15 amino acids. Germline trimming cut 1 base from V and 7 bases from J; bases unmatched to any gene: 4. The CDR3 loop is CASSLFSGGNSPLHF. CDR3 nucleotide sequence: TGTGCCAGCAGTTTATTCTCAGGGGGGAATTCACCCCTCCACTTT.

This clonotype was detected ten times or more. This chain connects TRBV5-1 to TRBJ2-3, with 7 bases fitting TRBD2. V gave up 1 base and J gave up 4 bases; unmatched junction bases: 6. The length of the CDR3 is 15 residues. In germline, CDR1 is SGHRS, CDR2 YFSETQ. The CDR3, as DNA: TGCGCCAGCAGCTTGCCAGCGGGGAGTCCAGATACGCAGTATTTT. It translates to CASSLPAGSPDTQYF.

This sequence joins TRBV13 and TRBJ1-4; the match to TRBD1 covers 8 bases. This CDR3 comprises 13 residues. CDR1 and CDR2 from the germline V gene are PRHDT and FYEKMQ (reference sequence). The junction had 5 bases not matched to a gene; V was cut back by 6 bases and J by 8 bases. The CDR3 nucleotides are TGTGCCAGCAGGGGGACAGGAGAAGAAAAACTGTTTTTT. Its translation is CASRGTGEEKLFF.

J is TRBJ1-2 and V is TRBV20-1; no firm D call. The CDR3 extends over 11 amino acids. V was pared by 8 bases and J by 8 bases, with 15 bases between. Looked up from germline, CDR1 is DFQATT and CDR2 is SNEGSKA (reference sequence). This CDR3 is CSPSGVGGYTF. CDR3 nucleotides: TGCAGTCCCTCAGGTGTTGGGGGCTACACCTTC.

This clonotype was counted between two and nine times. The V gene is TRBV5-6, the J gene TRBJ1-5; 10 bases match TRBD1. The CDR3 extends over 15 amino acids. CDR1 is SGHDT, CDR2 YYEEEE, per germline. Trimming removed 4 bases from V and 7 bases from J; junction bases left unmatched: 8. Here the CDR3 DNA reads TGTGCCAGCAGCCCCGCCGGACAGGGGGTCCAGCCCCAGCATTTT. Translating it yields CASSPAGQGVQPQHF.

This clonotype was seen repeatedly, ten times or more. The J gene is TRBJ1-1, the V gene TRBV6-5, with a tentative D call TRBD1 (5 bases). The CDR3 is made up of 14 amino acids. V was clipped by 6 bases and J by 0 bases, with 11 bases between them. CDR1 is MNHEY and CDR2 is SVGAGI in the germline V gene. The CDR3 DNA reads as TGTGCCAGCAGCGGGACCTTCATGAACACTGAAGCTTTCTTT. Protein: CASSGTFMNTEAFF.

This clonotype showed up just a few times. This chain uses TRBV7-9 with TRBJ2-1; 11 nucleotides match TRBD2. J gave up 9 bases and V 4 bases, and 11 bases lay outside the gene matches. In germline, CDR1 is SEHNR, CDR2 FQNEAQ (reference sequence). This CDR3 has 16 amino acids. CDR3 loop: CASSSLSGGGLSEQFF. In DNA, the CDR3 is TGTGCCAGCAGCTCCCTTAGCGGGGGGGGATTGAGTGAGCAGTTCTTC.

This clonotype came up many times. This chain's CDR3 is CASVRGQGAYEQYF. The CDR3 DNA sequence: TGTGCCAGCGTCAGGGGACAGGGGGCTTACGAGCAGTACTTC. The chain is built from TRBV6-5 and TRBJ2-7, with 12 bases fitting TRBD1. With V trimmed by 8 bases and J by 4 bases, 6 bases remained unmatched. CDR1 and CDR2 (germline): MNHEY, SVGAGI. The length of the CDR3 is 14 residues.

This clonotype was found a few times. In nucleotides, the CDR3 is TGCAGCGTTGAAGTAACTCACCGGGGGTCCCAGCATTTT. It specifies CSVEVTHRGSQHF. The V gene is TRBV29-1, the J gene TRBJ1-5, with D perhaps matching TRBD1 (5 bases). This CDR3 spans 13 amino acids. Germline V gives CDR1 SQVTM, CDR2 ANQGSEA. Trimming stripped 1 base from V and 11 bases from J, with 15 bases between. The full variable domain, completed using reference TRBV29-1 and TRBJ1-5, is SAVISQKPSRDICQRGTSLTIQCQVDSQVTMMFWYRQQPGQSLTLIATANQGSEATYESGFVIDKFPISRPNLTFSTLTVSNMSPEDSSIYLCSVEVTHRGSQHFGDGTRLSIL.

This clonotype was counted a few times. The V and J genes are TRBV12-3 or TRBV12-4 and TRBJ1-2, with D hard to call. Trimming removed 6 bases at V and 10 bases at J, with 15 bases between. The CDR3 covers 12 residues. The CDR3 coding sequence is TGTGCCAGCAGCAAGTCGGTCTCGAACTACACCTTC. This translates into CASSKSVSNYTF.

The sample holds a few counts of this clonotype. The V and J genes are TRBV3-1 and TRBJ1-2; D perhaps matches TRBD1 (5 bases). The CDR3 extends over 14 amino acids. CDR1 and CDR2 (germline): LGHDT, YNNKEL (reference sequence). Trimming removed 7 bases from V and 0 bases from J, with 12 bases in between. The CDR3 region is CASTPGGSNYGYTF. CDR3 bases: TGTGCCAGCACCCCCGGGGGGTCTAACTATGGCTACACCTTC. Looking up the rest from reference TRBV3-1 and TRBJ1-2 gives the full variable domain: DTAVSQTPKYLVTQMGNDKSIKCEQNLGHDTMYWYKQDSKKFLKIMFSYNNKELIINETVPNRFSPKSPDKAHLNLHINSLELGDSAVYFCASTPGGSNYGYTFGSGTRLTVV.

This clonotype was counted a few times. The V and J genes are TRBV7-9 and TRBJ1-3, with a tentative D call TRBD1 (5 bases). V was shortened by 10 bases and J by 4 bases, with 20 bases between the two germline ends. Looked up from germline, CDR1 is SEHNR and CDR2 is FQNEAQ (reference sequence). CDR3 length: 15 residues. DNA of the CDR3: TGTGCCACCCCCACGGGGGAAATAGCCGGAAACACCATATATTTT. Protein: CATPTGEIAGNTIYF.

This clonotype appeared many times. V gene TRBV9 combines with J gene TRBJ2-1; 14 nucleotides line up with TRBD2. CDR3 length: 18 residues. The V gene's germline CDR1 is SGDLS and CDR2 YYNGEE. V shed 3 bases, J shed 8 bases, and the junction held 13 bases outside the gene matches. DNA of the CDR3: TGTGCCAGCAGCGGGGAAGGGACTAGCGGGGGTTATCTCGATGAGCAGTTCTTC. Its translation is CASSGEGTSGGYLDEQFF.

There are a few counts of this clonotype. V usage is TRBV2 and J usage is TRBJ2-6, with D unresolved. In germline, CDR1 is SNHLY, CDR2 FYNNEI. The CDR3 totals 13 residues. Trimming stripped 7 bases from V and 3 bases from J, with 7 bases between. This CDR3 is CASIRIGANVLTF. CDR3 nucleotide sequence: TGTGCCAGCATACGGATTGGGGCCAACGTCCTGACTTTC. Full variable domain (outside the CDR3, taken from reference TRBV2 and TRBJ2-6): EPEVTQTPSHQVTQMGQEVILRCVPISNHLYFYWYRQILGQKVEFLVSFYNNEISEKSEIFDDQFSVERPDGSNFTLKIRSTKLEDSAMYFCASIRIGANVLTFGAGSRLTVL.

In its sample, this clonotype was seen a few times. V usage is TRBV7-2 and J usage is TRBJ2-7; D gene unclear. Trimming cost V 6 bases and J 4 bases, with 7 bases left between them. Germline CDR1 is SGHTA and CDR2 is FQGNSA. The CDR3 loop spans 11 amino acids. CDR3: CASRLTYEQYF. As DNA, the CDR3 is TGTGCCAGCAGACTCACGTACGAGCAGTACTTC.

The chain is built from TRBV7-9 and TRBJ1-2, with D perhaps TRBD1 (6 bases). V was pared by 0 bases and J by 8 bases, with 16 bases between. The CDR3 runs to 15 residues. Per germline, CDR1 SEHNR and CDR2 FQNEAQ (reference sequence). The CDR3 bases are TGTGCCAGCAGCTTAGCGGCGGGCAGGGGATCGGGCTACACCTTC. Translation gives CASSLAAGRGSGYTF.

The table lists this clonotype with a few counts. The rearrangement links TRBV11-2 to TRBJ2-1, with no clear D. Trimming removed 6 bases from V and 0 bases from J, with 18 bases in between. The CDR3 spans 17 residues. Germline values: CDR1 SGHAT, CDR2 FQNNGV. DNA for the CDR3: TGTGCCAGCAGTTCAAAATGGCGGTCCAGCTCCTACAATGAGCAGTTCTTC. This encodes CASSSKWRSSSYNEQFF.